The 32 T cell receptor beta chains below come from one sample, sequenced in a study of cytomegalovirus exposure and HLA in healthy donors. Primers for the PCR totalled 60 Vbeta and 13 Jbeta. Method: immunoSEQ multiplex PCR; TCRdb's copy keeps in-frame clones and lacks some. The sample contains 100,000 to 150,000 clones, roughly 80% of which appear only once. Sequencing was performed on PBMCs. All receptors come from a man aged 35 to 55 in good health and CMV-seronegative.

The V call is TRBV15, the J call TRBJ1-1; the D is unclear. From germline, CDR1 is LNHNV and CDR2 YYDKDF (reference sequence). V was trimmed by 0 bases and J by 8 bases, leaving 13 bases between them. The CDR3 is made up of 14 amino acids. The CDR3 protein is CATSRDPVAGEAFF. The CDR3 nucleotides read TGTGCCACCAGCAGAGATCCCGTGGCAGGCGAAGCTTTCTTT.

A few counts support this clone. The chain combines TRBV19 with TRBJ2-1; D is undetermined. The germline V gene encodes CDR1 LNHDA and CDR2 SQIVND (reference sequence). The CDR3 covers 14 residues. V lost 6 bases and J 0 bases, leaving 9 bases between the germline ends. The CDR3 region has the DNA TGTGCCAGTAGCTTACAGTTCTCCTACAATGAGCAGTTCTTC. This codes for CASSLQFSYNEQFF.

The gene calls are TRBV14 and TRBJ2-3; 10 nucleotides line up with TRBD2. Looked up from germline, CDR1 is SGHDN and CDR2 is FVKESK. This CDR3 contains 17 residues. V gave up 0 bases and J gave up 3 bases; unmatched junction bases: 6. The CDR3 reads CASSQDLAGAVTDTQYF. CDR3 coding DNA: TGTGCCAGCAGCCAAGACCTAGCGGGAGCGGTGACAGATACGCAGTATTTT.

The chain has TRBV9 and TRBJ2-1, with 10 bases fitting TRBD1. The length of the CDR3 is 16 residues. Germline CDR1 and CDR2: SGDLS and YYNGEE. The trim removed 0 bases at V and 4 bases at J, leaving 4 bases unmatched. The CDR3 reads CASSVAGQGTYNEQFF. DNA for the CDR3: TGTGCCAGCAGCGTAGCGGGACAGGGGACATACAATGAGCAGTTCTTC.

The genes are TRBV4-3 and TRBJ2-1; no clear D gene. The CDR3 runs 14 residues. Between the trimmed V and J ends, which lost 0 bases and 7 bases, there was a span of 10 bases. Germline V gene data show CDR1 as LGHNA and CDR2 as YSLEER. CDR3 amino acids: CASSQDLEMNEQFF. The DNA for the CDR3 is TGCGCCAGCAGCCAAGATCTAGAAATGAATGAGCAGTTCTTC.

The rearrangement links TRBV30 to TRBJ2-1, with 9 bases fitting TRBD2. Germline CDR1 GTSNPN, CDR2 SVGIG (reference sequence). CDR3 length: 13 residues. The J segment lost 13 bases and the V segment lost 0 bases, leaving 7 bases of the junction unmatched. In DNA form, the CDR3 reads TGTGCCTGGAGTGTACTCGGACTAGCGCACCAGTTCTTC. This codes for CAWSVLGLAHQFF.

The chain combines TRBV19 with TRBJ1-2, with 8 bases matching TRBD1. CDR1 and CDR2 (germline): LNHDA, SQIVND (reference sequence). This CDR3 has 11 residues. V shed 6 bases and J 7 bases; nucleotides not matched to a gene: 1. CDR3 region: CASRTGVGYTF. DNA for the CDR3: TGTGCCAGTAGGACAGGGGTTGGCTACACCTTC.

The chain uses TRBV27 and TRBJ2-3; TRBD2 is a possible D gene (6 bases). V was cut by 1 base and J by 0 bases, with 8 bases left in between. Germline V lookup: CDR1 MNHEY, CDR2 SMNVEV (reference sequence). The CDR3 has 15 amino acids. The CDR3 region is CASSLWRDSTDTQYF. As DNA, the CDR3 is TGTGCCAGCAGTTTATGGCGGGATAGCACAGATACGCAGTATTTT.

The chain combines TRBV27 with TRBJ2-7; D ambiguous. CDR1 MNHEY and CDR2 SMNVEV come from the germline V gene (reference sequence). This CDR3 has 15 residues. The V and J ends lost 0 bases and 6 bases respectively, with 15 bases between them. The CDR3: CASSLSARKSSEQYF. In DNA, the CDR3 is TGTGCCAGCAGTTTATCGGCTAGAAAGTCGTCCGAGCAGTACTTC.

J is TRBJ1-1 and V is TRBV11-2; D is possibly TRBD1 (5 bases). Germline V gene lookup returns CDR1 SGHAT and CDR2 FQNNGV. CDR3 length: 16 residues. V dropped 1 base and J dropped 1 base, with 13 bases sitting between them. The CDR3 region is CASSLVFGRENTEAFF. Written as DNA, the CDR3 is TGTGCCAGCAGCTTAGTATTCGGCAGGGAGAACACTGAAGCTTTCTTT.

Only one count was recorded for this clone. V and J are TRBV6-4 and TRBJ2-3; the match to TRBD2 covers 8 bases. V trimming: 3 bases; J trimming: 1 base; junction bases outside the gene matches: 6. Germline V lookup: CDR1 MRHNA, CDR2 SNTAGT. The CDR3 has 16 amino acids. CDR3 region: CASSEGGLGGTDTQYF. CDR3 nucleotides: TGTGCCAGCAGTGAAGGGGGACTAGGTGGCACAGATACGCAGTATTTT.

This chain connects TRBV19 to TRBJ1-2; D is possibly TRBD1 (5 bases). The CDR3 runs 17 residues. Germline assignment: CDR1 LNHDA and CDR2 SQIVND (reference sequence). The V and J ends lost 0 bases and 8 bases respectively, with 22 bases between them. The CDR3 bases are TGTGCCAGTAGTATAGAGGCCCCGACAGCTCGATATGTGGGCTACACCTTC. Its translation is CASSIEAPTARYVGYTF.

The V call is TRBV9, the J call TRBJ2-5; TRBD1 matches 7 bases. Germline V gives CDR1 SGDLS, CDR2 YYNGEE. J was trimmed by 5 bases and V by 0 bases; bases with no gene match: 4. CDR3 size: 14 residues. CDR3 coding DNA: TGTGCCAGCAGCGTAGGACAGGGTAGGGAGACCCAGTACTTC. This encodes CASSVGQGRETQYF.

The rearrangement links TRBV2 to TRBJ2-5; TRBD1 matches at 7 bases. The J call is uncertain, as TRBJ2-7 better fits the DNA end. Germline CDR1 and CDR2: SNHLY and FYNNEI. The length of the CDR3 is 13 residues. The CDR3 loop is CASRTGTSYEQYF. The CDR3, as DNA: TGTGCCAGCAGGACAGGGACCTCCTACGAGCAGTACTTC.

As for this clone: Germline is not matched at one junction end, which may reflect a read error. Distinct nucleotide sequences in the sample also encode this CDR3. The genes are TRBV5-6 and TRBJ2-7; D possibly corresponds to TRBD1 (6 bases). The CDR3 consists of 12 residues. The germline gives CDR1 SGHDT, CDR2 YYEEEE. CDR3 residues: CASSLTGREQYF. The CDR3 DNA sequence: TGCGCCAGCAGCTTGACAGGTCGCGAGCAGTACTTC. Combining the CDR3 with reference TRBV5-6 and TRBJ2-7 gives the whole variable domain DAGVTQSPTHLIKTRGQQVTLRCSPKSGHDTVSWYQQALGQGPQFIFQYYEEEERQRGNFPDRFSGHQFPNYSSELNVNALLLGDSALYLCASSLTGREQYFGPGTRLTVT.

This rearrangement joins TRBV5-6 to TRBJ2-1; 7 bases map to TRBD2. This CDR3 is built from 13 residues. V was clipped by 0 bases and J by 9 bases; unmatched bases: 3. Germline V gives CDR1 SGHDT, CDR2 YYEEEE. CDR3 protein: CASSLGTGGEQFF. CDR3 in DNA: TGTGCCAGCAGCTTGGGTACGGGGGGTGAGCAGTTCTTC.

The V gene is TRBV7-2, the J gene TRBJ1-1; 8 positions match TRBD1. The CDR3 runs to 15 residues. Germline V lookup: CDR1 SGHTA, CDR2 FQGNSA. The junction had 4 bases not matched to a gene; V was cut back by 3 bases and J by 1 base. The chain's CDR3 is CASSFPGQGNTEAFF. The CDR3 DNA sequence: TGTGCCAGCAGCTTCCCTGGACAGGGGAACACTGAAGCTTTCTTT. Based on the CDR3 plus reference TRBV7-2 and TRBJ1-1, the full variable domain is GAGVSQSPSNKVTEKGKDVELRCDPISGHTALYWYRQSLGQGLEFLIYFQGNSAPDKSGLPSDRFSAERTGGSVSTLTIQRTQQEDSAVYLCASSFPGQGNTEAFFGQGTRLTVV.

The genes are TRBV6-1 and TRBJ1-2; D remains ambiguous. The CDR3 totals 13 residues. Germline V CDR1 and CDR2: MNHNS, SASEGT. V lost 6 bases and J lost 0, with 8 bases in between. CDR3 bases: TGTGCCAGCAGGGCAGAGGCTAACTATGGCTACACCTTC. It encodes CASRAEANYGYTF.

The CDR3 DNA reads TGCGCCAGCAGCGCGGTCAAGAGTGGACAGGGCACAACGAAGACCCAGTACTTC. Its protein is CASSAVKSGQGTTKTQYF. The chain recombines TRBV5-1 with TRBJ2-5, with TRBD1 identical over 8 bases. Losses at the gene ends were 4 bases for V and 6 bases for J; bases not matched to a gene: 20. In germline, CDR1 is SGHRS, CDR2 YFSETQ. This CDR3 comprises 18 residues.

The chain combines TRBV19 with TRBJ2-3; a possible D gene is TRBD2 (6 bases). The length of the CDR3 is 15 residues. Germline-derived CDR1 and CDR2 are LNHDA and SQIVND (reference sequence). The ends were cut back, 5 bases at V and 4 bases at J, with 16 bases in the middle. The CDR3 DNA follows: TGTGCCAGTAGTCCCCTGGCCCCGGGGGCAGATACGCAGTATTTT. Amino acid sequence: CASSPLAPGADTQYF.

V is TRBV30 and J is TRBJ2-5; D unclear. The tail of the sequence fits TRBJ2-7 better, so the J call may be wrong. CDR3 length equals 14 residues. Germline CDR1 reads GTSNPN; CDR2 reads SVGIG (reference sequence). The CDR3 DNA is TGTGCCTGGACCAGTCTGACAATTGAGTACGAGCAGTACTTC. It is translated as CAWTSLTIEYEQYF.

The chain carries TRBV6-1 and TRBJ2-7; the D gene is possibly TRBD2 (6 bases). The V end was cut by 3 bases, the J end by 2 bases, with 20 bases between. The CDR3 contains 17 residues. CDR1 MNHNS and CDR2 SASEGT come from the germline V gene. This CDR3 reads CASSDYQPGLPTYEQYF. CDR3 coding DNA: TGTGCCAGCAGTGATTACCAGCCGGGACTCCCGACCTACGAGCAGTACTTC.

This rearrangement joins TRBV11-3 to TRBJ2-1; tentative D call: TRBD1 (5 bases). Per germline, CDR1 SGHNT and CDR2 YENEEA. This CDR3 contains 14 residues. V gave up 5 bases and J gave up 5 bases, with 13 bases separating them. Written as DNA, the CDR3 is TGTGCCAGCAGCCCGAAAACAGGAGACAATGAGCAGTTCTTC. Amino acid sequence: CASSPKTGDNEQFF. The whole variable domain, filled in from reference TRBV11-3 and TRBJ2-1, reads EAGVVQSPRYKIIEKKQPVAFWCNPISGHNTLYWYLQNLGQGPELLIRYENEEAVDDSQLPKDRFSAERLKGVDSTLKIQPAELGDSAVYLCASSPKTGDNEQFFGPGTRLTVL.

The chain employs TRBV28 and TRBJ2-5, with TRBD1 matching over 7 bases. V dropped 4 bases and J dropped 4; count of bases not matched to a gene: 12. Germline values: CDR1 MDHEN, CDR2 SYDVKM. The CDR3 covers 16 residues. CDR3 sequence: CASSSTLIGGAETQYF. CDR3 nucleotides: TGTGCCAGCAGTTCCACCCTGATAGGGGGCGCAGAGACCCAGTACTTC.

This chain connects TRBV19 to TRBJ1-5, with 10 nucleotides matching TRBD1. Per germline, CDR1 LNHDA and CDR2 SQIVND (reference sequence). J gave up 5 bases and V 6 bases, and 10 bases lay outside the gene matches. The CDR3 totals 16 residues. This chain's CDR3 is CASRDRDRGWDQPQHF. In DNA, the CDR3 is TGTGCCAGTAGGGATCGGGACAGGGGATGGGATCAGCCCCAGCATTTT.

The chain has TRBV9 and TRBJ1-4; 12 bases agree with TRBD1. Trimming at V came to 4 bases and at J to 8 bases, leaving 9 bases not matched to a gene. Germline V gene data show CDR1 as SGDLS and CDR2 as YYNGEE. This CDR3 spans 16 amino acids. CDR3 sequence (DNA): TGTGCCAGCAGCCCCCGGGACAGGGGGCTTGGGGAAAAACTGTTTTTT. Protein product: CASSPRDRGLGEKLFF.

This clone occurred a few times. This chain links TRBV9 with TRBJ2-7; D possibly corresponds to TRBD2 (5 bases). Germline V lookup: CDR1 SGDLS, CDR2 YYNGEE. The V gene lost 4 bases and the J gene lost 5 bases, with 13 bases spanning the gap. The CDR3 covers 13 residues. CDR3 sequence reads: CASSPREPDEQYF. CDR3 nucleotide sequence: TGTGCCAGCAGCCCGAGGGAACCTGACGAGCAGTACTTC.

This chain joins TRBV6-4 and TRBJ2-7; TRBD1 agrees at 8 bases. After removal of 6 bases from V and 0 bases from J, the junction contained 16 bases not matched to a gene. Looked up from germline, CDR1 is MRHNA and CDR2 is SNTAGT. The length of the CDR3 is 18 residues. DNA for the CDR3: TGTGCCAGCAGGAAAAGAGCCCCAGGGGGCCAGAGCTCCTACGAGCAGTACTTC. Amino acids: CASRKRAPGGQSSYEQYF.

This chain joins TRBV11-2 and TRBJ1-1, with a tentative D call TRBD1 (6 bases). CDR1 is SGHAT and CDR2 is FQNNGV in the germline V gene. The V and J ends lost 9 bases and 0 bases respectively, with 11 bases between them. The CDR3 totals 13 residues. The CDR3 protein is CASSGAMNTEAFF. The CDR3 nucleotides are TGTGCCAGTTCAGGGGCCATGAACACTGAAGCTTTCTTT. The whole variable domain, remainder taken from reference TRBV11-2 and TRBJ1-1, is EAGVAQSPRYKIIEKRQSVAFWCNPISGHATLYWYQQILGQGPKLLIQFQNNGVVDDSQLPKDRFSAERLKGVDSTLKIQPAKLEDSAVYLCASSGAMNTEAFFGQGTRLTVV.

The J gene is TRBJ2-1, the V gene TRBV6-5; D call uncertain. V lost 7 bases to trimming and J lost 0 bases, with 13 bases between them. Germline V gives CDR1 MNHEY, CDR2 SVGAGI. The CDR3 extends over 15 amino acids. The CDR3, as DNA: TGTGCCAGCACCCTTGCCCCCGGCTCCTACAATGAGCAGTTCTTC. This codes for CASTLAPGSYNEQFF.

The rearrangement uses TRBV7-9 and TRBJ1-1; a weak D match, TRBD1 (5 bases). V shed 6 bases and J shed 9 bases, with 17 bases lying between them. The CDR3 contains 13 residues. The germline CDR1 and CDR2 sequences are SEHNR and FQNEAQ (reference sequence). The CDR3 loop reads CASSPAGGVQAFF. The CDR3 DNA follows: TGTGCCAGCAGTCCCGCGGGGGGGGTACAAGCTTTCTTT.

The chain joins TRBV11-3 to TRBJ2-7; 9 nucleotides line up with TRBD2. Matching the DNA end better, TRBJ2-5 makes the J call doubtful. The CDR3 runs to 14 residues. In germline, CDR1 is SGHNT, CDR2 YENEEA. The CDR3 region has the DNA TGTGCCAGCAACAAAAAGCGGGAGGAAGAGACCCAGTACTTC. It encodes CASNKKREEETQYF.